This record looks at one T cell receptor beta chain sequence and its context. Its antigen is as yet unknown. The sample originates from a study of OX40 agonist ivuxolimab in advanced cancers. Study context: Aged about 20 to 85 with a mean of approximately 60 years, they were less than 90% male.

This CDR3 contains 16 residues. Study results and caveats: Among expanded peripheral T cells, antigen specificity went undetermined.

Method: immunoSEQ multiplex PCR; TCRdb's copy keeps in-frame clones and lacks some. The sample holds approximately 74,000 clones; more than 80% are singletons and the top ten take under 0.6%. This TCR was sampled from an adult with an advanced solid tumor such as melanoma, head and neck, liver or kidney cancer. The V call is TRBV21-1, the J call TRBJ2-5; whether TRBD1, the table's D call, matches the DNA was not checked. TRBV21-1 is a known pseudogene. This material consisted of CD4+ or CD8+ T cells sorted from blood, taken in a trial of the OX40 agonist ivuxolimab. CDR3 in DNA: TGTGCCAGCAGCAAAGACTTCCGGGACAGAAAAGAGACCCAGTACTTC. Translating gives CASSKDFRDRKETQYF.